This is a list of T cell receptor beta chains from one sample in a study of T cells of healthy individuals. TCRdb reprocessed the 5' RACE reads with MiXCR, giving one entry per CDR3 protein. Of tens of thousands of distinct CDR3 sequences detected, approximately 14% appear once; the ten largest clones hold 16%. These receptors were collected from a human donor in good health. Each CDR3 is given with its conserved first and last residue. The D gene is left open where the match is weak. Expanded clones get a size class; other rows say once, few or many, or leave the size out.

15	TRBV4-3	-	TRBJ2-7	many	TGCGCCAGCAGCCCCTCCGGGACACTTTTCTACGAGCAGTACTTC	CASSPSGTLFYEQYF
15	TRBV5-6	-	TRBJ2-2	few	TGTGCCAGCAGCTTGGGACAAGCGGTTTTCCGGGAGCTGTTTTTT	CASSLGQAVFRELFF
15	TRBV20-1	TRBD1	TRBJ2-7	-	TGCAGTGCCGCAGAGACAGGGCGGAGCTCCTACGAGCAGTACTTC	CSAAETGRSSYEQYF
14	TRBV15	TRBD1	TRBJ1-1	-	TGTGCCACCAGCAGGGAAGAACGAGGGACAGGAGCTTTCTTT	CATSREERGTGAFF
14	TRBV7-2	-	TRBJ1-2	-	TGTGCCAGCAACCGCCGGAATACAGGGTGGGGCTACACCTTC	CASNRRNTGWGYTF
10	TRBV19	-	TRBJ2-7	-	TGTGCCTCAGAACACGGGGAGCAGTACTTC	CASEHGEQYF
13	TRBV7-6	-	TRBJ2-1	many	TGTGCCAGCAGCCCCTACGGCGCGGATGAGCAGTTCTTC	CASSPYGADEQFF
16	TRBV5-5	TRBD1	TRBJ1-5	many	TGTGCCAGCAGCTTTGGGGCAGGGGGCCCAAATCAGCCCCAGCATTTT	CASSFGAGGPNQPQHF
16	TRBV21-1	-	TRBJ2-7	-	TGTGCCAGCAGCAAATGTGTATGGACAGGGTTATACGAGCAGTACTTC	CASSKCVWTGLYEQYF
12	TRBV30	-	TRBJ1-1	few	TGTGCCTGGGGGACTATGAACACTGAAGCTTTCTTT	CAWGTMNTEAFF
15	TRBV10-3	TRBD1	TRBJ2-2	few	TGTGCCATCAGTGAGTCAGCAGGGGGAACCGGGGAGCTGTTTTTT	CAISESAGGTGELFF
15	TRBV20-1	-	TRBJ1-5	many	TGCAGTGCCCTACCTCGGGGGGCAGGCAATCAGCCCCAGCATTTT	CSALPRGAGNQPQHF
14	TRBV21-1	-	TRBJ1-1	-	TGTGCCAGCACCAAAGAGACAGGGAACACTGAAGCTTTCTTT	CASTKETGNTEAFF